The entry that follows covers one T cell receptor beta chain sequence. TCR beta from blood CD8+ and CD4+ T cells was sequenced. TEMRA cells underwent FACS enrichment and CD8+ and CD4+ T cells underwent negative isolation. RNA in amounts of about 0.5 to 1 ug was reverse transcribed with random hexamers. One entry per CDR3 protein results from TCRdb running MiXCR on the immunoSEQ multiplex PCR reads. Among about 150,000 distinct CDR3 sequences, roughly 95% were seen once, and the ten largest hold 0.14% to 0.15%. This CDR3 is built from 17 residues. Per germline, CDR1 SEHNR and CDR2 FQNEAQ (reference sequence). V was clipped by 8 bases and J by 0 bases, with 20 bases between them. The sample belongs to a study of CD8 T cells in Susac syndrome.

V and J are TRBV7-9 and TRBJ2-1; weak D call: TRBD2 (7 bases). The sample taken for sequencing was CD8+ T cells from PBMCs. This TCR came from a human donor with multiple sclerosis. The CDR3: CASGLAEGGGSYNEQFF. CDR3 nucleotides: TGTGCCAGCGGGCTAGCGGAAGGGGGGGGCTCCTACAATGAGCAGTTCTTC.